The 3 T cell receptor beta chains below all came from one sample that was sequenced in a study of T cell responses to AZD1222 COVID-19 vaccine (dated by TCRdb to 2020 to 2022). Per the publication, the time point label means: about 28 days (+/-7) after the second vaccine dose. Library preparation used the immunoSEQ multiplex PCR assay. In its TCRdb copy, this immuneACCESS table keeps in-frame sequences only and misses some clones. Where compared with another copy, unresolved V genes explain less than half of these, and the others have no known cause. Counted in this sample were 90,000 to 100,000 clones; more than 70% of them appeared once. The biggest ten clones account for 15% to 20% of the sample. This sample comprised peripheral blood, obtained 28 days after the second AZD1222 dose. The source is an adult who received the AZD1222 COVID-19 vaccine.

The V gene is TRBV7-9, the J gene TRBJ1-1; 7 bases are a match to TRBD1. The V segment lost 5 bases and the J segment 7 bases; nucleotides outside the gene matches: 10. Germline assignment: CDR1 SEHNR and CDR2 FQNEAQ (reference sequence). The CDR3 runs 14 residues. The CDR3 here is CASSLPDRVREAFF. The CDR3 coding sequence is TGTGCCAGCAGCCTCCCAGACAGGGTCCGTGAAGCTTTCTTT.

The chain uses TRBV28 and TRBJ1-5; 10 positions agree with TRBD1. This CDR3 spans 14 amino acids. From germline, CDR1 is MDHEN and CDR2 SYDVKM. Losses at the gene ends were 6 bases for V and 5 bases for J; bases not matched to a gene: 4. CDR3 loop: CASSLTGGYQPQHF. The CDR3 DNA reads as TGTGCCAGCAGCTTGACAGGGGGCTATCAGCCCCAGCATTTT.

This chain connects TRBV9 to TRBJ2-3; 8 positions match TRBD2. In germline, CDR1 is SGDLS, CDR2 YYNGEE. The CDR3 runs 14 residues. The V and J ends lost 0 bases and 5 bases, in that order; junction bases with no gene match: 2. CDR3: CASSVEGTRDTQYF. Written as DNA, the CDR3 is TGTGCCAGCAGCGTAGAGGGGACTAGAGATACGCAGTATTTT. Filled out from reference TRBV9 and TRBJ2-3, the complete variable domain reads DSGVTQTPKHLITATGQRVTLRCSPRSGDLSVYWYQQSLDQGLQFLIQYYNGEERAKGNILERFSAQQFPDLHSELNLSSLELGDSALYFCASSVEGTRDTQYFGPGTRLTVL.